The 18 T cell receptor beta chains listed next were all sequenced from one sample in a study of blood T cell repertoires in COVID-19 (dated by TCRdb to the early 2020s). Library creation used the immunoSEQ multiplex PCR assay. TCRdb carries this immuneACCESS record with in-frame sequences only. Its versions omit some clonotypes, under half of them owing to an unresolved V gene in the studies checked, with the rest unexplained. This sample is represented by about 160,000 clones; approximately 85% of them were singletons. In total, the top ten clones hold roughly 8.3% of the sample. Sequencing was performed on peripheral blood. The receptors come from an older woman with COVID-19, enrolled during active disease.

The rearrangement links TRBV6-1 to TRBJ1-5, with D perhaps matching TRBD1 (5 bases). V was pared by 1 base and J by 3 bases, with 13 bases between. Germline values: CDR1 MNHNS, CDR2 SASEGT. The CDR3 loop spans 16 amino acids. The CDR3 nucleotides read TGTGCCAGCAGTGAAGTAGGCAGGGTCTCCAATCAGCCCCAGCATTTT. This encodes CASSEVGRVSNQPQHF.

The chain combines TRBV2 with TRBJ2-2, with TRBD2 matching over 10 bases. The V segment lost 8 bases and the J segment 7 bases; nucleotides outside the gene matches: 13. CDR3 size: 16 residues. Germline V gene data show CDR1 as SNHLY and CDR2 as FYNNEI. The CDR3 nucleotides are TGTGCCAGCGGCTCCGGTAGCGGGGGGCGGAACGGGGAGCTGTTTTTT. It specifies CASGSGSGGRNGELFF.

Comments on this clone: This CDR3 is also generated by other DNA sequences in the sample. This rearrangement joins TRBV10-2 to TRBJ1-6; TRBD1 aligns across 9 bases. V lost 6 bases, J lost 7 bases, and 4 bases stayed unmatched. The CDR3 spans 14 residues. The V gene's germline CDR1 is WSHSY and CDR2 SAAADI. The chain's CDR3 is CASRAGQGNSPLHF. The CDR3 DNA reads TGCGCCAGCAGGGCGGGACAGGGAAATTCACCCCTCCACTTT.

The genes are TRBV14 and TRBJ2-2; 8 bases map to TRBD2. J lost 3 bases, V lost 0 bases, and 9 bases had no gene match. Germline CDR1 and CDR2: SGHDN and FVKESK. The CDR3 has 18 amino acids. In DNA, the CDR3 is TGTGCCAGCAGCCAAGATTCTATAGCGGGGATATACACCGGGGAGCTGTTTTTT. This sequence encodes CASSQDSIAGIYTGELFF.

V is TRBV15 and J is TRBJ2-7; D possibly corresponds to TRBD2 (6 bases). The CDR3 runs to 15 residues. The V gene lost 4 bases and the J gene lost 5 bases, with 18 bases spanning the gap. Germline CDR1 reads LNHNV; CDR2 reads YYDKDF (reference sequence). The CDR3 is CATSIPMGGSHEQYF. CDR3 sequence (DNA): TGTGCCACCAGCATCCCCATGGGGGGAAGCCACGAGCAGTACTTC. Combining the CDR3 with reference TRBV15 and TRBJ2-7 gives the whole variable domain DAMVIQNPRYQVTQFGKPVTLSCSQTLNHNVMYWYQQKSSQAPKLLFHYYDKDFNNEADTPDNFQSRRPNTSFCFLDIRSPGLGDTAMYLCATSIPMGGSHEQYFGPGTRLTVT.

V usage is TRBV29-1 and J usage is TRBJ1-3; TRBD1 is a possible D gene (6 bases). V was pared by 0 bases and J by 8 bases, with 11 bases between. From germline, CDR1 is SQVTM and CDR2 ANQGSEA. The CDR3 is 13 amino acids. The CDR3 sequence is CSVEDARGDTIYF. For the CDR3, the DNA is TGCAGCGTTGAAGACGCCAGGGGAGACACCATATATTTT.

The CDR3 loop reads CASSEGRGAPGSNQPQHF. The CDR3 DNA is TGTGCCAGCAGTGAAGGCAGGGGGGCTCCTGGTAGCAATCAGCCCCAGCATTTT. This chain links TRBV6-1 with TRBJ1-5; 7 bases fit TRBD1. CDR1 is MNHNS, CDR2 SASEGT, per germline. This CDR3 region has 18 residues. The J segment lost 0 bases and the V segment lost 1 base, leaving 9 bases of the junction unmatched.

This sequence joins TRBV3-1 (or the pseudogene TRBV3-2) and TRBJ1-5; D is possibly TRBD1 (5 bases). The germline V gene encodes CDR1 LGHDT and CDR2 YNNKEL (reference sequence). The CDR3 spans 13 residues. With 3 bases removed from V and 5 bases from J, the gap between germline ends came to 8 bases. The CDR3 loop is CASSQQGDQPQHF. The CDR3 DNA follows: TGTGCCAGCAGCCAGCAAGGGGATCAGCCCCAGCATTTT.

This CDR3 reads CATNPAGAGTDTQYF. The CDR3 region has the DNA TGTGCCACCAACCCAGCGGGAGCTGGCACAGATACGCAGTATTTT. This sequence joins TRBV27 and TRBJ2-3; 8 nucleotides match TRBD2. Germline lookup yields CDR1 MNHEY and CDR2 SMNVEV (reference sequence). The CDR3 length is 15 residues. V was pared by 10 bases and J by 1 base, with 10 bases of the junction left unmatched.

The gene calls are TRBV3-1 (or the pseudogene TRBV3-2) and TRBJ2-1, with D maybe TRBD2 (6 bases). The length of the CDR3 is 15 residues. The germline V gene encodes CDR1 LGHDT and CDR2 YNNKEL (reference sequence). V was pared by 1 base and J by 9 bases, with 16 bases between. The CDR3 DNA reads TGTGCCAGCAGCCAAGGGAGGGTGCAATCCAGTGAGCAGTTCTTC. Residues: CASSQGRVQSSEQFF.

CDR3 region: CASGGALDTQYF. In nucleotides, the CDR3 is TGTGCCAGCGGGGGGGCCTTGGATACGCAGTATTTT. The chain carries TRBV6-5 and TRBJ2-3, with a tentative D call TRBD2 (7 bases). In germline, CDR1 is MNHEY, CDR2 SVGAGI. This CDR3 contains 12 residues. The V end was cut by 8 bases, the J end by 6 bases, with 12 bases between.

The J gene is TRBJ1-2, the V gene TRBV9; no firm D call. Trimming removed 4 bases from V and 8 bases from J, with 18 bases in between. This CDR3 has 14 residues. CDR1 is SGDLS, CDR2 YYNGEE, per germline. CDR3 in amino acids: CASSRGMPTLGYTF. The DNA of the CDR3 is TGTGCCAGCAGCCGCGGCATGCCAACCTTGGGCTACACCTTC.

The chain couples TRBV25-1 to TRBJ2-2; 7 bases line up with TRBD1. V gave up 6 bases and J gave up 3 bases; unmatched junction bases: 7. CDR1 is MGHDK, CDR2 SYGVNS, per germline. The CDR3 totals 15 residues. This chain's CDR3 is CASRGPGTDTGELFF. The CDR3 region has the DNA TGTGCCAGCAGGGGACCCGGGACAGACACCGGGGAGCTGTTTTTT.

The chain is built from TRBV19 and TRBJ1-4; possibly TRBD1 for D (6 bases). The ends were cut back, 9 bases at V and 3 bases at J, with 11 bases in the middle. CDR1 is LNHDA, CDR2 SQIVND, per germline (reference sequence). The CDR3 covers 13 residues. The CDR3 DNA reads as TGTGCCAGCCAGGACAGTTCTAATGAAAAACTGTTTTTT. This sequence encodes CASQDSSNEKLFF.

The chain employs TRBV6-6 and TRBJ2-1; TRBD2 might be the D (6 bases). Germline CDR1 MNHNY, CDR2 SVGAGI (reference sequence). This CDR3 is built from 15 residues. The V gene lost 4 bases and the J gene lost 6 bases, with 16 bases spanning the gap. Here the CDR3 reads CASSSGPNGGNEQFF. The CDR3 DNA reads as TGTGCCAGCAGTTCGGGACCCAACGGGGGCAATGAGCAGTTCTTC.

The V gene is TRBV30, the J gene TRBJ2-2; D possibly corresponds to TRBD2 (6 bases). V lost 0 bases and J 6 bases, leaving 11 bases between the germline ends. CDR1 is GTSNPN, CDR2 SVGIG, per germline (reference sequence). This CDR3 contains 14 residues. The CDR3 sequence: CAWSVLGGSGELFF. CDR3 sequence (DNA): TGTGCCTGGAGTGTACTGGGAGGATCCGGGGAGCTGTTTTTT.

The gene calls are TRBV5-6 and TRBJ2-5, with 8 bases matching TRBD2. The germline gives CDR1 SGHDT, CDR2 YYEEEE. V shed 7 bases, J shed 0 bases, and the junction held 11 bases outside the gene matches. CDR3 length equals 16 residues. The CDR3 is CASGRLGRGDQETQYF. In DNA form, the CDR3 reads TGTGCCAGCGGCCGACTAGGGCGGGGGGACCAAGAGACCCAGTACTTC.

This rearrangement joins TRBV7-9 to TRBJ1-2; D is perhaps TRBD1 (5 bases). CDR3 length equals 15 residues. Germline CDR1 and CDR2: SEHNR and FQNEAQ (reference sequence). The V end lost 7 bases, the J end lost 2 bases, and 17 bases lay between the germline ends. The CDR3 spells CASTIAETENYGYTF. The CDR3 DNA reads TGTGCCAGCACAATCGCAGAGACAGAGAACTATGGCTACACCTTC.